The 25 T cell receptor beta chains given below trace back to one sample, sequenced in a study of blood T cell repertoires in COVID-19. The assay was immunoSEQ multiplex PCR, and TCRdb's table has in-frame clones only and misses some. Of approximately 180,000 clones listed, over 75% are singletons. Sequences were obtained from peripheral blood. All receptors derive from a person aged 70 to 80 with COVID-19, enrolled during active disease.

The V and J genes are TRBV5-5 and TRBJ1-6; D is uncertain. CDR3 length: 15 amino acids. Germline V gives CDR1 SGHKS, CDR2 YYEKEE (reference sequence). Trimming stripped 4 bases from V and 9 bases from J, with 17 bases between. CDR3 residues: CASSPGPREGSPLHF. CDR3 DNA: TGTGCCAGCAGCCCCGGGCCCCGGGAGGGTTCACCCCTCCACTTT.

The gene calls are TRBV6-6 and TRBJ2-7; a weak D match, TRBD1 (6 bases). V shed 8 bases and J shed 2 bases, with 16 bases lying between them. This CDR3 region has 14 residues. Germline CDR1 MNHNY, CDR2 SVGAGI (reference sequence). CDR3 loop: CASSDGQGPYEQYF. The CDR3 DNA sequence: TGTGCCAGCTCCGACGGTCAGGGGCCCTACGAGCAGTACTTC.

This clone was observed a handful of times. The chain has TRBV6-2 or TRBV6-3 and TRBJ1-2, with D unclear. CDR1 and CDR2 from the germline V gene are MNHEY and SVGEGT. V was clipped by 4 bases and J by 5 bases, with 8 bases between them. The CDR3 spans 12 residues. CDR3 amino acids: CASSLVRYGYTF. The CDR3 bases are TGTGCCAGCAGTTTGGTACGGTATGGCTACACCTTC.

V gene TRBV2 combines with J gene TRBJ1-6, with a weak D call TRBD1 (5 bases). Germline loops: CDR1 SNHLY, CDR2 FYNNEI. The CDR3 contains 17 residues. The V gene lost 0 bases and the J gene lost 4 bases, with 13 bases spanning the gap. CDR3 sequence: CASSEAAGQSYNSPLHF. Here the CDR3 DNA reads TGTGCCAGCAGTGAAGCTGCGGGGCAATCATATAATTCACCCCTCCACTTT.

CDR3 region: CASSLSQGAIGYTF. CDR3 nucleotides: TGCGCCAGCAGCTTGTCGCAGGGGGCGATTGGCTACACCTTC. The J gene is TRBJ1-2, the V gene TRBV5-1, with 8 bases matching TRBD1. Germline trimming cut 1 base from V and 7 bases from J; bases unmatched to any gene: 6. The CDR3 has 14 amino acids. Germline CDR1 SGHRS, CDR2 YFSETQ.

The V gene is TRBV9, the J gene TRBJ1-2; TRBD1 is a possible D gene (6 bases). Trimming stripped 0 bases from V and 3 bases from J, with 9 bases between. The CDR3 is 14 amino acids. Germline CDR1 is SGDLS and CDR2 is YYNGEE. As DNA, the CDR3 is TGTGCCAGCAGCGTAGAAGCAGGGGACTATGGCTACACCTTC. Its protein is CASSVEAGDYGYTF.

The rearrangement joins TRBV7-9 to TRBJ2-2, with 15 positions matching TRBD2. The CDR3 loop spans 17 amino acids. The germline gives CDR1 SEHNR, CDR2 FQNEAQ (reference sequence). With V trimmed by 10 bases and J by 4 bases, 10 bases remained unmatched. DNA of the CDR3: TGTGCCACCTCGAGGACTAGCGGGGGGGCCCCCACCGGGGAGCTGTTTTTT. As protein: CATSRTSGGAPTGELFF.

The V and J genes are TRBV6-6 and TRBJ1-6, with 10 bases lining up with TRBD1. Germline V gives CDR1 MNHNY, CDR2 SVGAGI (reference sequence). The CDR3 has 15 residues. V shed 2 bases and J 7 bases; nucleotides not matched to a gene: 2. The CDR3 nucleotides read TGTGCCAGCAGTTACGGGACAGGGGACAATTCACCCCTCCACTTT. Protein: CASSYGTGDNSPLHF.

The gene calls are TRBV6-4 and TRBJ1-6, with 7 bases lining up with TRBD1. The germline V gene encodes CDR1 MRHNA and CDR2 SNTAGT. This CDR3 comprises 15 residues. V shed 4 bases, J shed 5 bases, and the junction held 5 bases outside the gene matches. This CDR3 is CASSARDRNNSPLHF. The DNA of the CDR3 is TGTGCCAGCAGTGCACGGGACAGAAATAATTCACCCCTCCACTTT.

This clone was observed once. The chain employs TRBV6-5 and TRBJ2-3, with D hard to call. The CDR3 length is 14 residues. Germline V gene lookup returns CDR1 MNHEY and CDR2 SVGAGI. V shed 0 bases and J shed 3 bases, with 7 bases lying between them. In nucleotides, the CDR3 is TGTGCCAGCAGTTACTCGGTAGAAACAGATACGCAGTATTTT. Its translation: CASSYSVETDTQYF.

The J gene is TRBJ2-3, the V gene TRBV5-1, with 9 nucleotides matching TRBD1. Unmatched junction bases numbered 6, after V lost 2 bases and J lost 2 bases. The V gene's germline CDR1 is SGHRS and CDR2 YFSETQ. This CDR3 is built from 16 residues. DNA for the CDR3: TGCGCCAGCAGCTTCTGGGGACAGGGCCCCACAGATACGCAGTATTTT. This gives the protein CASSFWGQGPTDTQYF.

The rearrangement uses TRBV19 and TRBJ1-5; D ambiguous. The CDR3 loop spans 16 amino acids. Trimming removed 2 bases from V and 1 base from J, with 12 bases in between. Germline assignment: CDR1 LNHDA and CDR2 SQIVND (reference sequence). The CDR3 DNA sequence: TGTGCCAGTAGTATACTTGGAGGCCGCAGCAATCAGCCCCAGCATTTT. Residues: CASSILGGRSNQPQHF.

This chain connects TRBV6-5 to TRBJ2-1; D gene uncertain. Germline loops: CDR1 MNHEY, CDR2 SVGAGI. CDR3 size: 13 residues. Trimming removed 5 bases at V and 10 bases at J, with 15 bases between. The CDR3 spells CASSLKLPPEQFF. The CDR3 bases are TGTGCCAGCAGTCTTAAGCTCCCCCCCGAGCAGTTCTTC.

The rearrangement joins TRBV19 to TRBJ2-1; 7 bases match TRBD2. The germline V gene encodes CDR1 LNHDA and CDR2 SQIVND (reference sequence). J was trimmed by 0 bases and V by 8 bases; bases with no gene match: 10. CDR3 size: 16 residues. Here the CDR3 reads CASAQSSGSSYNEQFF. CDR3 bases: TGTGCCAGTGCCCAATCTAGCGGTAGCTCCTACAATGAGCAGTTCTTC.

This chain connects TRBV28 to TRBJ2-1; 11 positions agree with TRBD2. CDR1 and CDR2 (germline): MDHEN, SYDVKM. Germline trimming cut 1 base from V and 10 bases from J; bases unmatched to any gene: 12. The CDR3 length is 17 residues. The CDR3 region has the DNA TGTGCCAGCAGTTTATCCGAAATTACTAGCGGGAGAGACGAGCAGTTCTTC. It encodes CASSLSEITSGRDEQFF.

This chain uses TRBV28 with TRBJ1-3; TRBD1 might be the D (6 bases). The CDR3 totals 12 residues. Germline CDR1 and CDR2: MDHEN and SYDVKM. With 10 bases removed from V and 5 bases from J, the gap between germline ends came to 12 bases. CDR3 region: CATGELRNTIYF. The DNA of the CDR3 is TGTGCCACAGGGGAGCTAAGAAACACCATATATTTT. Drawing the rest from reference TRBV28 and TRBJ1-3, the complete variable domain is DVKVTQSSRYLVKRTGEKVFLECVQDMDHENMFWYRQDPGLGLRLIYFSYDVKMKEKGDIPEGYSVSREKKERFSLILESASTNQTSMYLCATGELRNTIYFGEGSWLTVV.

CDR3 protein: CASTPGQNTEAFF. CDR3 DNA sequence: TGTGCCAGCACCCCGGGGCAGAACACTGAAGCTTTCTTT. The chain couples TRBV6-2 or TRBV6-3 to TRBJ1-1; weak D call: TRBD1 (5 bases). The CDR3 spans 13 residues. Trimming took off 7 bases at V and 1 base at J, with 10 bases between the two ends. CDR1 and CDR2 (germline): MNHEY, SVGEGT.

This clone was seen only a few times. The chain couples TRBV6-2 or TRBV6-3 to TRBJ2-2; no definite D call. V was pared by 2 bases and J by 7 bases, with 5 bases between. CDR3 length equals 12 residues. Germline CDR1 and CDR2: MNHEY and SVGEGT. The CDR3 is CASSYEIGELFF. The CDR3 bases are TGTGCCAGCAGTTACGAGATCGGGGAGCTGTTTTTT.

This chain joins TRBV5-4 and TRBJ2-5; 8 positions agree with TRBD1. J gave up 5 bases and V 0 bases, and 6 bases lay outside the gene matches. Germline V gene lookup returns CDR1 SGHNT and CDR2 YYREEE (reference sequence). CDR3 length equals 15 residues. The CDR3 DNA sequence: TGTGCCAGCAGCTTGGCCCACAGGGGGAAGGAGACCCAGTACTTC. It codes for CASSLAHRGKETQYF.

This clone was observed once. The gene calls are TRBV20-1 and TRBJ1-1; D gene uncertain. Germline-derived CDR1 and CDR2 are DFQATT and SNEGSKA (reference sequence). This CDR3 is built from 13 residues. V was clipped by 3 bases and J by 4 bases, with 12 bases between them. The CDR3 DNA reads as TGCAGTGCTAGTGGAGGGTCGGGCACTGAAGCTTTCTTT. Residues: CSASGGSGTEAFF.

CDR3: CAAPGFHNSPLHF. CDR3 nucleotides: TGCGCCGCCCCGGGGTTCCATAATTCACCCCTCCACTTT. The rearrangement uses TRBV10-1 and TRBJ1-6, with D unclear. Trimming stripped 11 bases from V and 5 bases from J, with 13 bases between. Germline CDR1 is WNHNN and CDR2 is SYGVQD (reference sequence). CDR3 length: 13 residues.

The CDR3: CASSHRSNYGYTF. In DNA form, the CDR3 reads TGTGCCAGCAGCCACCGGAGCAACTATGGCTACACCTTC. The chain employs TRBV3-1 (or the pseudogene TRBV3-2) and TRBJ1-2; no firm D call. V lost 3 bases and J 2 bases, leaving 7 bases between the germline ends. Per germline, CDR1 LGHDT and CDR2 YNNKEL (reference sequence). This CDR3 has 13 residues.

The chain is built from TRBV19 and TRBJ1-5, with 8 nucleotides matching TRBD1. J gave up 5 bases and V 6 bases, and 3 bases lay outside the gene matches. The CDR3 runs 13 residues. Looked up from germline, CDR1 is LNHDA and CDR2 is SQIVND (reference sequence). The CDR3 DNA is TGTGCCAGTAGGGAGACAGGGGATCAGCCCCAGCATTTT. Protein: CASRETGDQPQHF. Combining the CDR3 with reference TRBV19 and TRBJ1-5 gives the whole variable domain DGGITQSPKYLFRKEGQNVTLSCEQNLNHDAMYWYRQDPGQGLRLIYYSQIVNDFQKGDIAEGYSVSREKKESFPLTVTSAQKNPTAFYLCASRETGDQPQHFGDGTRLSIL.

This chain connects TRBV11-2 to TRBJ2-1; 8 bases are a match to TRBD2. Germline assignment: CDR1 SGHAT and CDR2 FQNNGV. The ends lost 5 bases at V and 5 bases at J; junction bases unmatched: 11. The length of the CDR3 is 16 residues. CDR3 loop: CASSILAGLQHNEQFF. CDR3 DNA: TGTGCCAGCAGCATCTTAGCGGGACTACAGCACAATGAGCAGTTCTTC. The variable domain in full, completed from reference TRBV11-2 and TRBJ2-1, reads EAGVAQSPRYKIIEKRQSVAFWCNPISGHATLYWYQQILGQGPKLLIQFQNNGVVDDSQLPKDRFSAERLKGVDSTLKIQPAKLEDSAVYLCASSILAGLQHNEQFFGPGTRLTVL.

The CDR3 DNA reads as TGTGCCAGCGTGGCAGGGCCCAACACCGGGGAGCTGTTTTTT. Amino acids: CASVAGPNTGELFF. The rearrangement links TRBV2 to TRBJ2-2; maybe TRBD1 (5 bases). CDR1 is SNHLY and CDR2 is FYNNEI in the germline V gene. This CDR3 has 14 residues. The V and J ends lost 8 bases and 2 bases respectively, with 12 bases between them.